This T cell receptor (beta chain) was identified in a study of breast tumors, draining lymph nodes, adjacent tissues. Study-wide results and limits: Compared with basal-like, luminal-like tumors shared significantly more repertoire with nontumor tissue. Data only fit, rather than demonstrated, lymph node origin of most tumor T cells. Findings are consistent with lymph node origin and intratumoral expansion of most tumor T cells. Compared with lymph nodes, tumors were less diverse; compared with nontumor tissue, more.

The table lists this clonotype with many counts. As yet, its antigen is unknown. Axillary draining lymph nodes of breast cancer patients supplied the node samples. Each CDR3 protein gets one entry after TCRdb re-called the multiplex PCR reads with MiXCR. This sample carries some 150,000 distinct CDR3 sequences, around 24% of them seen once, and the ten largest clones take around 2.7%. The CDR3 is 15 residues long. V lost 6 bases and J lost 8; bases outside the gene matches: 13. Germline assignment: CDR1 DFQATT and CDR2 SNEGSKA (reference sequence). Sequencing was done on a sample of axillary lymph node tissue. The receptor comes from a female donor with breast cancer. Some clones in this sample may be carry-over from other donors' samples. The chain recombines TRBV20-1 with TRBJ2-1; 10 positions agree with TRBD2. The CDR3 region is CSAQRSSGRAHEQFF. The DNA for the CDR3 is TGCAGTGCCCAGAGGTCCAGCGGGAGGGCCCATGAGCAGTTCTTC.